This TCR beta chain was profiled in a study of cytomegalovirus exposure and HLA in healthy donors. About this clone: The antigen is not known. Distinct nucleotide sequences in the sample also encode this CDR3.

The primer mix had 60 Vbeta and 13 Jbeta primers. Here immunoSEQ multiplex PCR was the method, and the copy in TCRdb shows in-frame clones only, minus some. The profile covers about 210,000 clones, with just under 80% appearing a single time and about 0.5% taken by the ten largest. Regarding the study as a whole: Highest at DRB1 and lowest at HLA-C, TCR association rates differed among HLA loci in a later analysis. An analysis that came later showed most CMV-associated TCR beta chains appearing HLA-restricted. For most TCR beta V segments, an earlier analysis put the productive rate at about 87% or about 30% of the time.

CDR1 and CDR2 from the germline V gene are SGHDT and YYEEEE. Trimming at V came to 2 bases and at J to 5 bases, leaving 5 bases not matched to a gene. This CDR3 comprises 14 residues. The chain recombines TRBV5-6 with TRBJ2-5; the match to TRBD2 covers 8 bases. The receptor's source is a boy younger than 18 in good health and CMV-seronegative. Sequencing used PBMCs. The CDR3 DNA reads as TGTGCCAGCAGCTTCGGGGGGGCGAGGGAGACCCAGTACTTC. This encodes CASSFGGARETQYF. The variable domain in full, completed from reference TRBV5-6 and TRBJ2-5, reads DAGVTQSPTHLIKTRGQQVTLRCSPKSGHDTVSWYQQALGQGPQFIFQYYEEEERQRGNFPDRFSGHQFPNYSSELNVNALLLGDSALYLCASSFGGARETQYFGPGTRLLVL.